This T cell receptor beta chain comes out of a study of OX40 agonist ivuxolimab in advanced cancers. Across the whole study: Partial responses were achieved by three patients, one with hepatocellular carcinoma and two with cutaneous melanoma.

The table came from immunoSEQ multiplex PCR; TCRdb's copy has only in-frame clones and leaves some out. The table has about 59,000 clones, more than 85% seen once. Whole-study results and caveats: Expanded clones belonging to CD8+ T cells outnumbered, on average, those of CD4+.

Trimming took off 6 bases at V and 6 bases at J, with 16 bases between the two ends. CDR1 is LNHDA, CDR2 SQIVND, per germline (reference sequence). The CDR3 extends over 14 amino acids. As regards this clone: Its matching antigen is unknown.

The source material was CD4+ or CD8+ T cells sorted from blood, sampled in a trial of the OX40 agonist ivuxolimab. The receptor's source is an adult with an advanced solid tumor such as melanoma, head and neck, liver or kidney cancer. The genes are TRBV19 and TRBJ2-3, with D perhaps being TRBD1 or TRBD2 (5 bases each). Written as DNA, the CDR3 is TGTGCCAGTAGCACGGGACCCTGGGGCGATACGCAGTATTTT. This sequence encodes CASSTGPWGDTQYF. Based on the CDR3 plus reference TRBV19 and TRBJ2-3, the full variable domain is DGGITQSPKYLFRKEGQNVTLSCEQNLNHDAMYWYRQDPGQGLRLIYYSQIVNDFQKGDIAEGYSVSREKKESFPLTVTSAQKNPTAFYLCASSTGPWGDTQYFGPGTRLTVL.